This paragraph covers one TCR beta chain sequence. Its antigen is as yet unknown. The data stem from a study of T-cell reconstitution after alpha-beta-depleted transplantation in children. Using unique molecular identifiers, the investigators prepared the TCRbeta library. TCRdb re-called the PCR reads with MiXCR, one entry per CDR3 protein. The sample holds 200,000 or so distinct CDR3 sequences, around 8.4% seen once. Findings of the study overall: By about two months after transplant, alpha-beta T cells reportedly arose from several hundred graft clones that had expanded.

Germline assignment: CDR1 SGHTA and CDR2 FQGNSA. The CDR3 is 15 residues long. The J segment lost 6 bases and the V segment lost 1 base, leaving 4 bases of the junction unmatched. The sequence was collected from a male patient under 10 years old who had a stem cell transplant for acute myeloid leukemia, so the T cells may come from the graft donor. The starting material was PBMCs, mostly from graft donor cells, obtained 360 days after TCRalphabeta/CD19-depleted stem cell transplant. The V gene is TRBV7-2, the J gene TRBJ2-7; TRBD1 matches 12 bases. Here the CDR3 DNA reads TGTGCCAGCAGCTTAGGGGGACAGGGGGCACTCGAGCAGTACTTC. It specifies CASSLGGQGALEQYF.